A single sample is the source of the 21 T cell receptor beta chains below, sequenced in a study of blood T cell repertoires in COVID-19. Sequencing was performed with immunoSEQ multiplex PCR; in TCRdb, only in-frame clones are kept and a portion is missing. Seen here are approximately 250,000 clones, less than 90% observed once, and the top ten hold about 2%. Sequencing used peripheral blood. These TCRs come from a man aged 25 to 40 with active or convalescent COVID-19.

V is TRBV27 and J is TRBJ1-6; tentatively, D is TRBD1 (5 bases). CDR1 is MNHEY, CDR2 SMNVEV, per germline (reference sequence). This CDR3 has 13 amino acids. V was pared by 6 bases and J by 2 bases, with 5 bases between. The CDR3 loop is CASRTAYNSPLHF. The CDR3 DNA reads TGTGCCAGCAGGACAGCCTATAATTCACCCCTCCACTTT.

This chain links TRBV6-5 with TRBJ1-1; D ambiguous. CDR1 and CDR2 (germline): MNHEY, SVGAGI. The CDR3 contains 13 residues. The germline V and J ends were trimmed by 3 bases and 6 bases, with 11 bases remaining between them. This CDR3 reads CASSYTDRSEAFF. In DNA form, the CDR3 reads TGTGCCAGCAGTTATACAGATCGGTCTGAAGCTTTCTTT.

The rearrangement uses TRBV6-6 and TRBJ2-5, with 9 nucleotides matching TRBD1. The length of the CDR3 is 14 residues. After removal of 6 bases from V and 3 bases from J, the junction contained 5 bases not matched to a gene. Germline CDR1 MNHNY, CDR2 SVGAGI (reference sequence). CDR3 bases: TGTGCCAGCAGCTCCCGGGACAGGGAAGAGACCCAGTACTTC. Translated, it gives CASSSRDREETQYF.

The CDR3: CASSQEGSGLMRAAEINYGYTF. CDR3 nucleotide sequence: TGCGCCAGCAGCCAAGAGGGGAGCGGGTTAATGAGGGCGGCAGAAATAAACTATGGCTACACCTTC. This chain connects TRBV4-1 to TRBJ1-2; D not resolved. This CDR3 is built from 22 residues. In germline, CDR1 is MGHRA, CDR2 YSYEKL. V lost 0 bases, J lost 2 bases, and 31 bases lay in between.

V usage is TRBV4-1 and J usage is TRBJ1-5; 10 positions agree with TRBD1. The CDR3 length is 14 residues. The ends lost 6 bases at V and 8 bases at J; junction bases unmatched: 7. CDR1 and CDR2 (germline): MGHRA, YSYEKL. Written as DNA, the CDR3 is TGCGCCAGCAGGCGAGAGGGACAGGGGAAGCCCCAGCATTTT. Its protein product is CASRREGQGKPQHF.

The J gene is TRBJ1-1, the V gene TRBV10-2, with a tentative D call TRBD1 (6 bases). Germline-derived CDR1 and CDR2 are WSHSY and SAAADI. The length of the CDR3 is 13 residues. V was trimmed by 8 bases and J by 1 base, leaving 11 bases between them. CDR3 coding DNA: TGCGCCAGCCGGGACACGGAGAACACTGAAGCTTTCTTT. Its translation is CASRDTENTEAFF.

Ten or more counts support this clone. The V and J genes are TRBV11-2 and TRBJ2-5; TRBD2 matches 10 bases. The CDR3 runs to 13 residues. J was trimmed by 5 bases and V by 7 bases; bases with no gene match: 4. Germline values: CDR1 SGHAT, CDR2 FQNNGV. This CDR3 reads CASTYSGGETQYF. In nucleotides, the CDR3 is TGTGCCAGCACCTATAGCGGGGGGGAGACCCAGTACTTC.

The chain uses TRBV4-1 and TRBJ1-2, with TRBD1 identical over 7 bases. The J segment lost 4 bases and the V segment lost 8 bases, leaving 4 bases of the junction unmatched. Germline V gene sequence: CDR1 MGHRA, CDR2 YSYEKL. CDR3 length: 12 residues. In nucleotides, the CDR3 is TGCGCCAGCGGAGGGGGCGGCTATGGCTACACCTTC. Its protein product is CASGGGGYGYTF.

The table lists this clone with a count of one. Other nucleotide sequences from this sample produce the same CDR3. V usage is TRBV2 and J usage is TRBJ1-4; 10 bases align to TRBD1. CDR1 is SNHLY, CDR2 FYNNEI, per germline. V was clipped by 6 bases and J by 6 bases; unmatched bases: 4. This CDR3 is 14 amino acids long. CDR3 sequence (DNA): TGTGCCAGCAGAGCCGGGACAGGGGATGAAAAACTGTTTTTT. It encodes CASRAGTGDEKLFF.

The CDR3 here is CASRESLAGGGTDTQYF. The CDR3, as DNA: TGCGCCAGCAGAGAATCTCTAGCGGGGGGTGGGACAGATACGCAGTATTTT. This chain uses TRBV5-1 with TRBJ2-3, with 11 bases lining up with TRBD2. Trimming cost V 5 bases and J 3 bases; bases outside gene matches: 11. This CDR3 is built from 17 residues. Germline lookup yields CDR1 SGHRS and CDR2 YFSETQ. The full variable domain, in which reference TRBV5-1 and TRBJ2-3 provide the parts outside the CDR3, is KAGVTQTPRYLIKTRGQQVTLSCSPISGHRSVSWYQQTPGQGLQFLFEYFSETQRNKGNFPGRFSGRQFSNSRSEMNVSTLELGDSALYLCASRESLAGGGTDTQYFGPGTRLTVL.

The chain carries TRBV27 and TRBJ1-2, with D possibly matching TRBD1 (5 bases). Per the germline V gene, CDR1 is MNHEY and CDR2 is SMNVEV (reference sequence). V was clipped by 4 bases and J by 6 bases, with 15 bases between them. CDR3 size: 14 residues. CDR3 DNA: TGTGCCAGCAGTTCCTCACCAGGGATGCATGGCTACACCTTC. It encodes CASSSSPGMHGYTF.

This sequence joins TRBV5-4 and TRBJ2-1; 14 nucleotides line up with TRBD2. Germline trimming cut 3 bases from V and 1 base from J; bases unmatched to any gene: 12. CDR1 is SGHNT, CDR2 YYREEE, per germline (reference sequence). The CDR3 covers 20 residues. In nucleotides, the CDR3 is TGTGCCAGCAGCTCCTACAAGGGACTAGCGGGGGAAAGGTCCTACAATGAGCAGTTCTTC. Its translation: CASSSYKGLAGERSYNEQFF.

V and J are TRBV3-1 (or the pseudogene TRBV3-2) and TRBJ2-2; D ambiguous. CDR1 and CDR2 (germline): LGHDT, YNNKEL (reference sequence). The CDR3 length is 15 residues. The V and J ends lost 3 bases and 6 bases respectively, with 14 bases between them. In DNA form, the CDR3 reads TGTGCCAGCAGCCAGTTATTGGCGGCGGCCGGGGAGCTGTTTTTT. This sequence encodes CASSQLLAAAGELFF.

The sample holds a few counts of this clone. This chain connects TRBV5-1 to TRBJ2-1; no clear D gene. CDR1 is SGHRS, CDR2 YFSETQ, per germline. Trimming removed 6 bases at V and 6 bases at J, with 7 bases between. The CDR3 has 11 amino acids. DNA of the CDR3: TGCGCCAGCACCTTCGGCAATGAGCAGTTCTTC. As protein: CASTFGNEQFF.

In its sample, this clone ranks as large (0.1 to 1%). The rearrangement links TRBV6-6 to TRBJ1-1, with D unclear. V was shortened by 5 bases and J by 0 bases, with 4 bases between the two germline ends. CDR1 is MNHNY and CDR2 is SVGAGI in the germline V gene (reference sequence). This CDR3 is built from 12 residues. CDR3 amino acids: CASSELNTEAFF. The CDR3, as DNA: TGTGCCAGCAGTGAGCTGAACACTGAAGCTTTCTTT.

The rearrangement uses TRBV7-2 and TRBJ2-1; TRBD2 matches at 8 bases. CDR3 size: 16 residues. CDR1 is SGHTA and CDR2 is FQGNSA in the germline V gene. Trimming cost V 1 base and J 5 bases; bases outside gene matches: 7. The CDR3 sequence: CASSLVAGGPDNEQFF. The CDR3 DNA follows: TGTGCCAGCAGCTTAGTGGCGGGGGGCCCAGACAATGAGCAGTTCTTC.

V is TRBV5-1 and J is TRBJ2-7; TRBD1 aligns across 9 bases. CDR1 is SGHRS and CDR2 is YFSETQ in the germline V gene. The CDR3 loop spans 15 amino acids. The J segment lost 5 bases and the V segment lost 2 bases, leaving 8 bases of the junction unmatched. The CDR3 sequence is CASSLPGQGSDEQYF. In nucleotides, the CDR3 is TGCGCCAGCAGCTTACCGGGACAGGGATCGGACGAGCAGTACTTC.

The chain combines TRBV10-3 with TRBJ2-2, with 12 bases matching TRBD2. Germline values: CDR1 ENHRY, CDR2 SYGVKD. The V segment lost 0 bases and the J segment 2 bases; nucleotides outside the gene matches: 7. The CDR3 sequence is 19 residues long. Here the CDR3 DNA reads TGTGCCATCAGTGAGTCACTAGCGGGGGGAGGAAGCAACACCGGGGAGCTGTTTTTT. Its translation is CAISESLAGGGSNTGELFF.

The table lists this clone with a count of one. J is TRBJ2-1 and V is TRBV2; the D gene is possibly TRBD1 (5 bases). V lost 4 bases, J lost 9 bases, and 7 bases lay in between. This CDR3 is built from 11 residues. CDR1 SNHLY and CDR2 FYNNEI come from the germline V gene. For the CDR3, the DNA is TGTGCCAGCAGTGTAGGGGTTGAGCAGTTCTTC. Translating it yields CASSVGVEQFF.

The CDR3 here is CASSHPGDRGASAWGGYTF. The CDR3 coding sequence is TGTGCCAGCAGTCATCCGGGGGACAGGGGTGCGTCGGCGTGGGGTGGCTACACCTTC. V is TRBV6-6 and J is TRBJ1-2, with 10 bases fitting TRBD1. This CDR3 contains 19 residues. Looked up from germline, CDR1 is MNHNY and CDR2 is SVGAGI (reference sequence). Losses at the gene ends were 5 bases for V and 7 bases for J; bases not matched to a gene: 22.

The chain is built from TRBV5-1 and TRBJ1-6; maybe TRBD1 (5 bases). Germline V gives CDR1 SGHRS, CDR2 YFSETQ. Trimming stripped 0 bases from V and 8 bases from J, with 6 bases between. The CDR3 runs to 13 residues. The CDR3 DNA is TGCGCCAGCAGCTTGGCAGGGTATTCACCCCTCCACTTT. As protein: CASSLAGYSPLHF.